This T cell receptor beta chain was found in a study of blood T cell repertoires in COVID-19. Study information: Specimens from acute and convalescent COVID-19 originated in the United States, Italy and Spain. Nucleic acid was either cDNA or gDNA, and it came from T cells, B-cell-depleted T cells, or PBMCs.

V was trimmed by 0 bases and J by 3 bases, leaving 6 bases between them. CDR1 is ENHRY, CDR2 SYGVKD, per germline. CDR3 length: 13 residues. Under the authors' procedure: From reference gene primer amplification, estimates of nucleated cell counts were derived. The protocol was immunoSEQ multiplex PCR, while the TCRdb copy is restricted to in-frame clones and leaves out a portion. V and J calls and clone size follow that table, whereas D and trimming were derived from the DNA. Here the sample spans about 40,000 clones, around 91% being singletons. The clonotype comes from a man aged 50-60 years with active COVID-19. The gene calls are TRBV10-3 and TRBJ2-7; D is undetermined. The specimen sequenced was peripheral blood. The CDR3 region has the DNA TGTGCCATCAGTGAGTCGCCGGGCTACGAGCAGTACTTC. Protein sequence: CAISESPGYEQYF.